The 11 T cell receptor beta chains reported below all come from one sample, sequenced in a study of T cell changes during pregnancy in multiple sclerosis. Using immunoSEQ multiplex PCR, the repertoire was profiled, and TCRdb retains in-frame clones only, with some absent. The sample records approximately 93,000 clones, around 93% being singletons. Source: peripheral blood, taken in the first trimester of pregnancy. These receptors all stem from a female donor in good health, enrolled as a control in a pregnancy study.

This clone was detected a few times. In DNA, the CDR3 is TGTGCCTCGGACAGGGATGGAACGGGTCGTGGCTACACCTTC. Translating it yields CASDRDGTGRGYTF. The rearrangement uses TRBV30 and TRBJ1-2, with 8 bases matching TRBD1. Trimming cost V 7 bases and J 7 bases; bases outside gene matches: 14. CDR3 length: 14 residues. Germline CDR1 GTSNPN, CDR2 SVGIG (reference sequence).

The chain carries TRBV28 and TRBJ1-5; TRBD1 agrees at 10 bases. CDR3 size: 15 residues. Germline CDR1 and CDR2: MDHEN and SYDVKM. J was trimmed by 5 bases and V by 5 bases; bases with no gene match: 6. CDR3 sequence: CASSRPGTGDQPQHF. In nucleotides, the CDR3 is TGTGCCAGCAGTCGTCCCGGGACAGGGGATCAGCCCCAGCATTTT.

The V gene is TRBV18, the J gene TRBJ1-4, with D possibly matching TRBD1 (6 bases). The CDR3 covers 15 residues. Germline values: CDR1 KGHSH, CDR2 LQKENI. Trimming took 3 bases from V and 7 from J, leaving 15 bases between them. CDR3 amino acids: CASSPSDRRIEKLFF. Written as DNA, the CDR3 is TGTGCCAGCTCACCCTCTGACAGGAGGATTGAAAAACTGTTTTTT.

This chain uses TRBV11-2 with TRBJ1-1; 7 positions match TRBD1. The CDR3 has 14 amino acids. Germline loops: CDR1 SGHAT, CDR2 FQNNGV. The V gene end was trimmed by 1 base and the J gene end by 3 bases; junction bases not matched to a gene: 2. The chain's CDR3 is CASSLGTGDTEAFF. The CDR3 DNA follows: TGTGCCAGCAGCTTAGGTACAGGGGACACTGAAGCTTTCTTT. The entire variable domain, with the rest obtained from reference TRBV11-2 and TRBJ1-1, is as follows: EAGVAQSPRYKIIEKRQSVAFWCNPISGHATLYWYQQILGQGPKLLIQFQNNGVVDDSQLPKDRFSAERLKGVDSTLKIQPAKLEDSAVYLCASSLGTGDTEAFFGQGTRLTVV.

This sequence joins TRBV30 and TRBJ1-6; the D is unclear. CDR3 length: 15 amino acids. V lost 2 bases and J lost 10, with 18 bases in between. The germline V gene encodes CDR1 GTSNPN and CDR2 SVGIG (reference sequence). CDR3 protein: CAWSRAGGGGSPLHF. Written as DNA, the CDR3 is TGTGCCTGGAGTAGGGCAGGCGGTGGAGGCTCACCCCTCCACTTT.

V gene TRBV30 combines with J gene TRBJ1-5; D not resolved. V was cut by 0 bases and J by 7 bases, with 10 bases left in between. In germline, CDR1 is GTSNPN, CDR2 SVGIG (reference sequence). The CDR3 spans 13 residues. CDR3 loop: CAWSVGGWQPQHF. In nucleotides, the CDR3 is TGTGCCTGGAGTGTAGGAGGGTGGCAGCCCCAGCATTTT. Combining the CDR3 with reference TRBV30 and TRBJ1-5 gives the whole variable domain SQTIHQWPATLVQPVGSPLSLECTVEGTSNPNLYWYRQAAGRGLQLLFYSVGIGQISSEVPQNLSASRPQDRQFILSSKKLLLSDSGFYLCAWSVGGWQPQHFGDGTRLSIL.

V is TRBV2 and J is TRBJ2-5, with 7 bases aligning to TRBD1. The CDR3 covers 15 residues. Per germline, CDR1 SNHLY and CDR2 FYNNEI. The V and J ends lost 7 bases and 5 bases, in that order; junction bases with no gene match: 13. This CDR3 is CASTSTGLLVETQYF. As DNA, the CDR3 is TGTGCCAGCACTTCGACAGGGCTATTAGTGGAGACCCAGTACTTC. The variable domain in full, with the rest retrieved from reference TRBV2 and TRBJ2-5, is EPEVTQTPSHQVTQMGQEVILRCVPISNHLYFYWYRQILGQKVEFLVSFYNNEISEKSEIFDDQFSVERPDGSNFTLKIRSTKLEDSAMYFCASTSTGLLVETQYFGPGTRLLVL.

The rearrangement uses TRBV4-2 and TRBJ1-2, with a tentative D call TRBD1 (5 bases). The germline CDR1 and CDR2 sequences are LGHNA and YNFKEQ. The CDR3 runs 14 residues. V dropped 0 bases and J dropped 2 bases, with 7 bases sitting between them. For the CDR3, the DNA is TGTGCCAGCAGCCAAGATGACAGAAACTATGGCTACACCTTC. This sequence encodes CASSQDDRNYGYTF.

This clone has just one count. The chain has TRBV29-1 and TRBJ2-7, with D possibly TRBD1 on 6 matching bases. This CDR3 has 12 amino acids. The germline CDR1 and CDR2 sequences are SQVTM and ANQGSEA. V lost 7 bases, J lost 2 bases, and 12 bases lay in between. Here the CDR3 reads CSARTEAYEQYF. CDR3 bases: TGCAGCGCCCGGACAGAAGCCTACGAGCAGTACTTC.

V is TRBV25-1 and J is TRBJ1-4; a possible D gene is TRBD1 (6 bases). Looked up from germline, CDR1 is MGHDK and CDR2 is SYGVNS. This CDR3 spans 16 amino acids. Trimming cost V 8 bases and J 2 bases, with 18 bases left between them. The CDR3 nucleotides are TGTGCCAGCGGGGTGCAGGGGTCTGGCACTAATGAAAAACTGTTTTTT. Translating it yields CASGVQGSGTNEKLFF.

The CDR3 protein is CASSFGPGYYEQYF. Here the CDR3 DNA reads TGTGCCAGCAGTTTTGGTCCGGGATACTACGAGCAGTACTTC. V is TRBV14 and J is TRBJ2-7; TRBD2 might be the D (5 bases). The CDR3 is 14 amino acids. The ends were cut back, 6 bases at V and 3 bases at J, with 15 bases in the middle. CDR1 SGHDN and CDR2 FVKESK come from the germline V gene.